Here is one TCR beta chain with its context. Its antigen is as yet unknown. Clones were read by immunoSEQ multiplex PCR, and TCRdb kept only the in-frame ones, dropping some. The sample contains fewer than 500,000 clones, over 60% of which appear only once. Germline V gene lookup returns CDR1 KGHSH and CDR2 LQKENI. The CDR3 is 16 amino acids. The V end was cut by 6 bases, the J end by 3 bases, with 17 bases between. The data derive from a study of shared clonotypes between healthy human individuals. Study-level findings and limits: A limitation of the genetic and exposure-history diversity represented arose from few donors.

HIV-negative, healthy adults without recent acute infections or vaccinations were the donors. All participating donors were Caucasian adults from Nashville, Tennessee. This receptor was identified in a woman aged 40 to 49 in good health. Some clones in this sample may be carry-over from other donors' samples. This chain links TRBV18 with TRBJ2-2; D is ambiguous. What was sequenced was PBMCs. CDR3 DNA sequence: TGTGCCAGCTCCCCCTTTCGAGACCAAGACACCGGGGAGCTGTTTTTT. Translation gives CASSPFRDQDTGELFF.